This T cell receptor (beta chain) appears in the sequencing data of a study of T-cell memory formation after mild COVID-19. Germline CDR1 SGHRS, CDR2 YFSETQ. CDR3 length equals 14 residues. The V gene lost 4 bases and the J gene lost 1 base, with 11 bases spanning the gap. On this clonotype itself: Its antigen is unidentified.

Findings of the study overall: While clones contracting from day 15 to 85 were balanced between CD4 and CD8, later expanders leaned CD4+.

From the 5' RACE reads, TCRdb called clonotypes with MiXCR, one entry per CDR3 protein. The sample yields around 80,000 distinct CDR3 sequences, 9.5% to 15% seen once. The rearrangement uses TRBV5-1 and TRBJ1-1; D gene ambiguous. This TCR derives from a man younger than 35 who had mild COVID-19 (a few samples of this study predate the infection). Cell type and time point are not known. The sample was PBMCs or a T cell subset sorted from them (not recorded which). CDR3 region: CASSTRRGNTEAFF. The CDR3 DNA reads TGCGCCAGCAGCACCCGGCGGGGGAACACTGAAGCTTTCTTT.